The source of this T cell receptor beta chain is a study of cytomegalovirus exposure and HLA in healthy donors. Study findings and constraints: Later analysis revealed greater clonal expansion in HLA-associated TCR beta chains than in equally common others. V- and J-gene trimming of TCR beta was linked (in a later analysis) to a missense DCLRE1C variant. In a later analysis, at a false discovery rate of 0.05, 16,951 TCR beta sequences matched HLA alleles. Fewer N-insertions (relative to the roughly 660-donor mean) were reportedly seen in an Asian-associated ancestry cluster in a later analysis.

As for this clone: No antigen is known for it.

The PCR contained 60 Vbeta and 13 Jbeta primers. Sequenced by immunoSEQ multiplex PCR; TCRdb stores in-frame clones only, minus some. This sample's table has 140,000 or so clones. The CDR3 is made up of 14 amino acids. Between the trimmed V and J ends, which lost 2 bases and 6 bases, there was a span of 14 bases. Per germline, CDR1 SGHVS and CDR2 FNYEAQ. The sequence derives from a male donor in good health and CMV-seronegative. The chain uses TRBV7-6 and TRBJ2-7; D is possibly TRBD2 (5 bases). Sequencing input: PBMCs. CDR3 DNA: TGTGCCAGCAGCTTATTAACTGGAGAGGGCGAGCAGTACTTC. Translating it yields CASSLLTGEGEQYF.